Reported below is one T cell receptor beta chain. This receptor's antigen is unknown. There are no base qualities to consult, and no much larger clone falls within one base. Taken from the germline V gene, the CDR1 and CDR2 loops are SGHAT and FQNNGV. The CDR3 runs 15 amino acids, cysteine and phenylalanine included. Just the 45-base CDR3 DNA is kept, in frame starting at base 1. Relative to germline, V is 5 bases shorter and J is 4 bases shorter, with 18 bases between their ends. The cohort was made up of roughly 670 healthy bone marrow donors. All cohort members were sampled while nominally healthy, although unrecorded immune exposures were likely present. The donor tested CMV seronegative and was one of the 352 seronegative cohort members. A peripheral blood sample was provided by each donor, and peripheral blood mononuclear cells were used for TCR beta sequencing. The Qiagen DNeasy Blood Extraction Kit was used to extract genomic DNA from the blood cell samples.

Library method: the immunoSEQ multiplex PCR assay. For the multiplex PCR, a mixture combining 60 forward primers for TCR Vbeta segments and 13 reverse primers for TCR Jbeta segments was used. A multiplex PCR assay on genomic DNA amplified the CDR3 region of rearranged TCR beta genes. Amplified TCR beta libraries were sequenced as 87-base-pair reads on the Illumina HiSeq System. On the authors' methods: In a later analysis, 80 million or so unique TCR beta chains were counted across the 650 to 750 repertoires, and roughly 11 million of these chains were shared by at least two donors. To remove PCR and sequencing errors, raw reads were error-corrected and collapsed into unique sequences using a nearest-neighbor algorithm that merged closely related sequences. To assign V, D and J gene segments, CDR3 sequences were aligned to IMGT reference sequences. For a sequence to be retained, a match of at least six nucleotides to both a V gene segment and a J gene segment was required. A rearrangement was called productive if the CDR3 had no stop codons and remained in frame with V and J, and every other rearrangement was called non-productive. Following IMGT convention, CDR3 was defined as the stretch from the second conserved V-encoded cysteine up to the conserved J-encoded phenylalanine. Sequences without an unambiguous match to a single V gene segment were excluded from the earlier analysis of about 600 of the donors. In an earlier analysis of several hundred of the donors, V segments were called functional above 56.7% productive rearrangements and were called segregating when the between-donor standard deviation exceeded 5%. To diagnose cytomegalovirus status from the catalog of TCR beta chain sequences, a statistical classification framework was built. A later analysis assigned V and J genes by comparing TCR nucleotide sequences with IMGT/GENE-DB human TR gene sequences. The TCRdist pipeline was used in a later analysis to assign CDR3 sequences and most-parsimonious VDJ recombination scenarios. A later analysis defined each TCR beta chain by its CDR3 amino acid sequence plus V-gene family, and excluded reads lacking a unique V-gene family. A later analysis removed several hundred highly shared, low-generation-probability nucleotide sequences to deal with suspected cross-contamination and a sequencing artifact. In a later analysis, a clonal expansion index for each public chain was calculated from normalized within-repertoire ranks of inferred template counts. A later analysis computed generation probabilities with a VDJ recombination model fitted to out-of-frame rearrangements, and checked the results against IGoR. In a later analysis, hypergeometric tests were used to score TCR-TCR, TCR-HLA and TCR-CMV co-occurrence, with a repertoire-size bias correction applied to TCR pairs. A later analysis estimated false discovery rates by permuting HLA or CMV assignments 20 times. In a later analysis, co-occurring TCRs were grouped using DBSCAN, and TCRdist sequence similarity was added for clustering within HLA-allele-positive subsets. Co-occurrence clustering excluded repertoires with fewer than 30,000 or more than 120,000 public chains, plus five with anomalous nucleotide sharing. As stored in TCRdb, this immuneACCESS dataset retains in-frame rearrangements with V and J assigned. A fraction of the clones does not appear; measured against another copy, unresolved V genes explain less than half of the discrepancy, and the remainder lacks a known reason. That table furnishes V, J and clone size, whereas the DNA furnished D and trimming. Recorded for this sample are tens of thousands of clones; roughly three quarters of them occurred a single time. The ten most abundant clones make up roughly 3.7% of the sample.

The record originates from a study of cytomegalovirus exposure and HLA in healthy donors (dated by TCRdb to about 2017). Background on the whole study: An earlier analysis of fewer than 750 of the donors reported approximately 280 Gb of sequence data and around 100 million unique TCR beta sequences obtained from around 170 million T cells. An early release covering approximately 600 HLA-typed donors comprised about 300 gigabases of sequencing data and tens of millions of unique TCR sequences. Among the approximately 420 genotyped donors, around 81% belonged to the genetic ancestry cluster associated with self-reported Caucasian donors. The study aimed to test whether signatures of past pathogen exposure could be identified by cataloging public T cell receptors. The T cell repertoires of several hundred subjects were profiled by immunosequencing and related to cytomegalovirus serostatus. A separate validation cohort of over 95 different subjects was used in addition to the roughly 700-subject first cohort. High-throughput TCR immunosequencing, statistical association of individual TCRs with disease status, and machine learning were combined to predict cytomegalovirus infection status. A later analysis re-analyzed previously published TCR beta repertoires from 600 to 850 donors and added high-resolution HLA genotyping to study TCR occurrence patterns. The later analysis used no new phenotypic data to find candidate immune exposures, relying instead on TCR beta sequences and their occurrence across donors. To decide whether each TCR beta V gene segment behaved as functional or pseudogenic, an earlier analysis of 587 of the donors relied on high-throughput TCR beta sequencing. Donor age, sex, ethnicity and CMV serostatus were collected together with the repertoire data. A later genetic analysis used genome-wide SNP genotypes for about 60% of the roughly 700 donors, treating that subset as a discovery cohort. Every repertoire in the discovery cohort had been generated on one and the same sequencing platform. Both class I and class II loci were covered by HLA typing, at four-digit resolution. Typing coverage differed by locus: A, B, C, DRB1 and DQB1 were typed in about 620-640 donors, DQA1 in about 500, DPA1 in around 600, and DPB1 in 472. About five DR-DQ haplotypes were handled as single units for association and clustering, since linkage in the cohort was strong. Across 300 to 400 genotyped donors of the cohort, an average of approximately 240,000 unique TCR beta nucleotide sequences per donor were sequenced, and roughly 17% of those sequences were non-productive.

On the study overall, not on this receptor specifically: The classifier was reported to diagnose cytomegalovirus status with high specificity and sensitivity in both the original and validation cohorts. In vitro tests confirmed that a few of the cytomegalovirus-associated TCR beta chains recognize cytomegalovirus antigens. The study gave a list of about 150 TCR beta chains associated with cytomegalovirus. Assigning TCR associations to individual alleles was difficult when HLA alleles, especially DR and DQ, strongly co-occurred. According to a later analysis, parvovirus B19, influenza, CMV and Epstein-Barr virus appeared linked to several top co-occurrence clusters. The 87-base-pair reads could not distinguish some IMGT-functional V segments, including TRBV6-2 and TRBV6-3, so those segments were excluded. Most TCR sequences were observed very rarely across donors, whereas some public TCRs were present in many individuals. It was suggested by the authors that the approach could potentially be generalized to other disease states and immunological phenotypes. Linkage disequilibrium might explain the correlated functional status among segregating V segments, but an unknown experimental factor could not be ruled out. In an earlier analysis of some 640 of the donors, most TCR beta V segments were observed in productive rearrangements about 87% or about 30% of the time, broadly matching IMGT annotations. Because HLA typing was unavailable for some donors at each locus, only the typed subset was used in association tests. For the cohort, immune exposure information was limited to CMV serostatus. In a later analysis, more than 15,000 TCR beta sequences were associated with specific HLA alleles at a false discovery rate of 0.05. A further reported finding was that TCR beta sequences accurately predicted the HLA-A and HLA-B alleles for most subjects in the first cohort. The earlier analysis of almost 600 of the donors excluded roughly 17 rarely observed V segments, including chromosome 9 orphons, because counts were too low. The sequencing pipeline was judged likely to have produced a cluster of highly shared sequence variants as a technical artifact. In this cohort, only TCR beta chains were sequenced, and detectable features were limited by the absence of alpha or paired-chain data. Sequencing depth was assumed to be roughly uniform across donors in the presence/absence analyses, though that assumption may not hold. A later genetic analysis reported fewer N-insertions in productive TCRs among donors in an Asian-associated ancestry cluster than the approximately 700-donor mean. An association between a missense DCLRE1C variant and V-gene and J-gene trimming of TCR beta chains was found in a later genetic analysis and replicated in an independent cohort. According to a later analysis, TCR association rates differed among HLA loci, with DRB1 alleles showing the most associated TCRs and HLA-C alleles showing the fewest. Most CMV-associated TCR beta chains appeared to be HLA-restricted in a later analysis, and the HLA associations seemed to be driven largely by CMV exposure. A later analysis found that HLA-associated TCR beta chains were more clonally expanded and had lower generation probabilities than equally common non-associated chains.

Material: PBMCs. The sequence joins TRBV11-2 to TRBJ2-7; TRBD2 could be the D gene, as 5 bases match. The sequence was obtained from a young man in good health and CMV-seronegative. The CDR3 corresponds to CASSPPGTKIYEQYF. The nucleotide sequence is given as TGTGCCAGCAGCCCTCCGGGAACAAAGATTTACGAGCAGTACTTC.